The present T cell receptor (beta chain) was sequenced within a study of cytomegalovirus exposure and HLA in healthy donors. CDR1 is SGHVS, CDR2 FQNEAQ, per germline. This CDR3 has 16 residues. V trimming: 2 bases; J trimming: 5 bases; junction bases outside the gene matches: 11. The PCR employed 60 Vbeta primers together with 13 Jbeta primers. Assay used: immunoSEQ multiplex PCR; TCRdb lists only in-frame clones, some missing. Of about 110,000 clones in the sample, 65% to 90% are singletons; the top ten hold roughly 1.6%. In its sample, this clone was seen a few times. The specimen sequenced was PBMCs. The chain recombines TRBV7-8 with TRBJ2-5; the match to TRBD2 covers 7 bases. The TCR originated in a man aged 50-60 years in good health and CMV-seronegative. The CDR3 spells CASSLSLGEGLETQYF. Here the CDR3 DNA reads TGTGCCAGCAGCTTAAGCTTAGGGGAGGGGTTGGAGACCCAGTACTTC.